This T cell receptor beta chain came from a study of cytomegalovirus exposure and HLA in healthy donors. 13 Jbeta primers and 60 Vbeta primers were used for the PCR. Here immunoSEQ multiplex PCR was the method, and the copy in TCRdb shows in-frame clones only, minus some. The profile shows some 110,000 clones, almost 80% of them singletons. CDR1 is MNHEY, CDR2 SMNVEV, per germline (reference sequence). The CDR3 runs to 14 residues. Unmatched junction bases numbered 7, after V lost 11 bases and J lost 3 bases. Sequenced input: PBMCs. V is TRBV27 and J is TRBJ2-6; 7 bases match TRBD2. This receptor was taken from a man in his fifties or sixties in good health and CMV-seropositive. In DNA, the CDR3 is TGTGCCGCCCGCCGGGGGGTTGGGGCCAACGTCCTGACTTTC. Its protein is CAARRGVGANVLTF.